The rows below give T cell receptor beta chains drawn from one sample of a study of T cells in Graves' hyperthyroidism and ophthalmopathy. TCRdb ran MiXCR on the multiplex PCR reads and lists one entry per CDR3 protein. The top ten clones hold around a third of a sample with 350,000 or so distinct CDR3 sequences, approximately 18% of them seen once. Sequenced: blood. The receptors were sampled from a woman younger than 45 with Graves' hyperthyroidism that later progressed to Graves' ophthalmopathy. The CDR3 runs from the conserved cysteine through the conserved F or W. The D gene is left open where the match is weak. Rows may omit the clone size; those that give it use once, few, many or a size class.

TRBJ2-7,NA,many,TRBV7-2,CASSLVPGVGEQYF,TGTGCCAGCAGCTTAGTCCCTGGAGTTGGTGAGCAGTACTTC
TRBJ2-5,NA,many,TRBV7-8,CASSLVRQRALRETQYF,TGTGCCAGCAGCTTAGTACGCCAACGGGCTTTGCGGGAGACCCAGTACTTC
TRBJ1-2,NA,many,TRBV20-1,CSARDVKGSNYGYTF,TGCAGTGCTAGAGATGTGAAGGGGAGTAACTATGGCTACACCTTC
TRBJ2-1,TRBD2,NA,TRBV25-1,CASSEYMGGGVLNEQFF,TGTGCCAGCAGTGAATATATGGGCGGGGGGGTCCTCAATGAGCAGTTCTTC
TRBJ1-2,NA,many,TRBV2,CASSVTGYNNYGYTF,TGTGCCAGCAGTGTAACAGGCTATAATAACTATGGCTACACCTTC
TRBJ1-2,NA,few,TRBV2,CASRRMGRGYTF,TGTGCCAGCAGGAGAATGGGTCGCGGCTACACCTTC
TRBJ2-7,TRBD2,NA,TRBV7-9,CASSRAGGFSYEQYF,TGTGCCAGCAGCCGAGCGGGGGGTTTCTCCTACGAGCAGTACTTC
TRBJ2-6,TRBD2,NA,TRBV9,CASSDGLAGGRAGANVLTF,TGTGCCAGCAGCGATGGACTAGCGGGGGGCAGGGCTGGGGCCAACGTCCTGACTTTC
TRBJ2-1,NA,many,TRBV5-1,CASSLEYARGEQFF,TGCGCCAGCAGCTTGGAGTACGCCCGGGGCGAGCAGTTCTTC
TRBJ1-1,TRBD1,once,TRBV9,CASSPGTGGKTNTEAFF,TGTGCCAGCAGCCCCGGGACAGGGGGGAAAACGAACACTGAAGCTTTCTTT
TRBJ1-1,NA,many,TRBV19,CASSLGVWYTESVNTEAFF,TGTGCCAGTAGCTTGGGGGTATGGTACACCGAGTCTGTGAACACTGAAGCTTTCTTT
TRBJ2-3,TRBD1,many,TRBV27,CASSPRDRGRSPDTQYF,TGTGCCAGCAGTCCTCGGGACAGGGGGCGCTCACCAGATACGCAGTATTTT
TRBJ1-2,NA,many,TRBV4-2,CASSATPGRDGYGYTF,TGTGCCAGCAGCGCAACACCCGGCAGGGATGGATATGGCTACACCTTC
TRBJ2-5,NA,many,TRBV20-1,CSARDARLIQETQYF,TGCAGTGCTAGAGATGCCAGGTTAATTCAAGAGACCCAGTACTTC
TRBJ2-3,TRBD1,once,TRBV9,CASSVSGQSNTDTQYF,TGTGCCAGCAGCGTTTCGGGACAGTCTAACACAGATACGCAGTATTTT
TRBJ2-2,NA,NA,TRBV2,CASSPTVSRTGELFF,TGTGCCAGCAGCCCCACCGTGAGTCGCACCGGGGAGCTGTTTTTT
TRBJ2-7,NA,NA,TRBV29-1,CSVDPGDYEQYF,TGCAGCGTTGACCCCGGAGACTACGAGCAGTACTTC
TRBJ2-1,NA,few,TRBV5-1,CASSFGGPNNEQFF,TGCGCCAGCAGCTTCGGGGGGCCAAACAATGAGCAGTTCTTC
TRBJ1-5,NA,NA,TRBV28,CASSLLAQKQGLTHF,TGTGCCAGCAGTTTATTAGCCCAAAAACAGGGTCTAACGCATTTT
TRBJ1-4,NA,many,TRBV20-1,CSARDLENEKLFF,TGCAGTGCTAGAGATTTAGAAAATGAAAAACTGTTTTTT
TRBJ2-1,TRBD2,NA,TRBV12-3/TRBV12-4,CASSRSGTYNEQFF,TGTGCCAGCAGCCGTAGCGGGACCTACAATGAGCAGTTCTTC
TRBJ2-1,NA,many,TRBV28,CASSTRDFSLFRRVNEQFF,TGTGCCAGCAGCACAAGGGACTTTTCACTTTTCCGGAGGGTCAATGAGCAGTTCTTC
TRBJ2-1,NA,many,TRBV28,CASRWASGNEQFF,TGTGCCAGCAGGTGGGCCTCGGGAAATGAGCAGTTCTTC
TRBJ1-1,NA,NA,TRBV6-2/TRBV6-3,CASSPEGHLNTEAFF,TGTGCCAGCAGCCCGGAGGGACACCTAAACACTGAAGCTTTCTTT
TRBJ1-4,TRBD1,NA,TRBV12-3/TRBV12-4,CASSLSFGTVATNEKLFF,TGTGCCAGCAGTTTAAGTTTTGGGACAGTCGCAACTAATGAAAAACTGTTTTTT
TRBJ1-5,TRBD1,many,TRBV12-3/TRBV12-4,CASSRRTGVNQPQHF,TGTGCCAGCAGTCGTCGGACAGGGGTCAATCAGCCCCAGCATTTT
TRBJ2-7,NA,many,TRBV27,CASKDRSYEQYF,TGTGCCAGCAAGGACCGATCCTACGAGCAGTACTTC
TRBJ2-7,TRBD1,many,TRBV11-2,CASSLIRQGAYEQYF,TGTGCCAGCAGCTTAATTCGGCAGGGGGCCTACGAGCAGTACTTC
TRBJ1-5,TRBD1,NA,TRBV10-2,CASSESDRGPDQPQHF,TGCGCCAGCAGTGAGTCGGACAGGGGGCCGGATCAGCCCCAGCATTTT
TRBJ2-3,NA,many,TRBV5-1,CASSLSDRQTDTQYF,TGCGCCAGCAGCTTGTCCGACAGGCAAACAGATACGCAGTATTTT
TRBJ2-6,NA,many,TRBV7-8,CASSLIGVVSGANVLTF,TGTGCCAGCAGCTTAATAGGGGTGGTCTCTGGGGCCAACGTCCTGACTTTC
TRBJ2-7,NA,few,TRBV29-1,CSAESLAYEQYF,TGCAGCGCCGAGAGCCTAGCCTACGAGCAGTACTTC